This passage covers 15 T cell receptor beta chains from one sample sequenced in a study of Ad26.COV2.S vaccination and SARS-CoV-2 variants. Treatment noted: 15 to 20 received Ad26.COV2.S at low or high dose, single or two shots; several received placebo; per-sample allocation not given. Samples were taken on day 63 after the first vaccine or placebo injection. Profiling relied on immunoSEQ multiplex PCR, and the TCRdb table lists in-frame clones only, not all of them. Here the sample spans about 320,000 clones, 85% being singletons. The material was peripheral blood, obtained in a trial of Ad26.COV2.S vaccine versus placebo. These receptors originate from a person aged 18 to 59 who received the Ad26.COV2.S COVID-19 vaccine or a placebo.

V usage is TRBV3-1 (or the pseudogene TRBV3-2) and J usage is TRBJ1-5; possibly TRBD1 for D (6 bases). V was clipped by 1 base and J by 4 bases, with 11 bases between them. Germline V CDR1 and CDR2: LGHDT, YNNKEL (reference sequence). This CDR3 has 15 amino acids. In DNA, the CDR3 is TGTGCCAGCAGCCAAGGTACAGGGTCTAATCAGCCCCAGCATTTT. Residues: CASSQGTGSNQPQHF.

This clone showed up just a few times. The chain couples TRBV28 to TRBJ2-4; 9 bases fit TRBD1. The V segment lost 5 bases and the J segment 5 bases; nucleotides outside the gene matches: 10. Germline CDR1 reads MDHEN; CDR2 reads SYDVKM. CDR3 length: 16 residues. The CDR3 reads CASSPPGQGFENIQYF. Here the CDR3 DNA reads TGTGCCAGCAGTCCCCCGGGACAGGGTTTCGAAAACATTCAGTACTTC. The full variable domain, with the rest looked up from reference TRBV28 and TRBJ2-4, is DVKVTQSSRYLVKRTGEKVFLECVQDMDHENMFWYRQDPGLGLRLIYFSYDVKMKEKGDIPEGYSVSREKKERFSLILESASTNQTSMYLCASSPPGQGFENIQYFGAGTRLSVL.

The chain joins TRBV3-1 (or the pseudogene TRBV3-2) to TRBJ1-6, with D possibly matching TRBD1 (5 bases). There are 16 residues in the CDR3. Germline V gives CDR1 LGHDT, CDR2 YNNKEL (reference sequence). V shed 0 bases and J shed 8 bases, with 14 bases lying between them. The CDR3 sequence is CASSQDFGASDSPLHF. The CDR3 DNA sequence: TGTGCCAGCAGCCAAGATTTCGGGGCGTCTGATTCACCCCTCCACTTT.

The J gene is TRBJ2-2, the V gene TRBV3-1 (or the pseudogene TRBV3-2); D gene uncertain. The CDR3 has 12 residues. V lost 7 bases, J lost 3 bases, and 6 bases lay in between. The germline CDR1 and CDR2 sequences are LGHDT and YNNKEL (reference sequence). The DNA for the CDR3 is TGTGCCAGCAAAATTTACACCGGGGAGCTGTTTTTT. Protein sequence: CASKIYTGELFF.

V gene TRBV14 combines with J gene TRBJ1-1, with 11 positions matching TRBD1. Germline CDR1 reads SGHDN; CDR2 reads FVKESK. The CDR3 runs to 15 residues. Losses at the gene ends were 4 bases for V and 5 bases for J; bases not matched to a gene: 6. This CDR3 is CASSLRTGGNTEAFF. The CDR3 nucleotides read TGTGCCAGCAGCCTTAGGACAGGGGGCAATACTGAAGCTTTCTTT.

This rearrangement joins TRBV7-6 to TRBJ1-1; a weak D match, TRBD1 (6 bases). Trimming stripped 8 bases from V and 4 bases from J, with 20 bases between. Germline V gene lookup returns CDR1 SGHVS and CDR2 FNYEAQ. CDR3 length: 15 amino acids. The CDR3 nucleotides are TGTGCCAGCCGTAAACAGGGATCATCAGGCACTGAAGCTTTCTTT. Its translation is CASRKQGSSGTEAFF.

This chain links TRBV9 with TRBJ2-2; weak D call: TRBD2 (6 bases). CDR3 length: 14 residues. The V end was cut by 4 bases, the J end by 7 bases, with 14 bases between. In germline, CDR1 is SGDLS, CDR2 YYNGEE. The CDR3 sequence is CASSWDPGGGELFF. CDR3 bases: TGTGCCAGCAGCTGGGACCCCGGGGGCGGGGAGCTGTTTTTT.

The chain joins TRBV15 to TRBJ1-2; TRBD1 agrees at 9 bases. The CDR3 is 14 residues long. V trimming: 1 base; J trimming: 3 bases; junction bases outside the gene matches: 0. The germline V gene encodes CDR1 LNHNV and CDR2 YYDKDF (reference sequence). CDR3 sequence (DNA): TGTGCCACCAGCAGAGGGGACAGGGACTATGGCTACACCTTC. Translating gives CATSRGDRDYGYTF.

This chain connects TRBV24-1 to TRBJ2-3; D may match TRBD1 or TRBD2 (6 bases each). Germline V gene sequence: CDR1 KGHDR, CDR2 SFDVKD. The CDR3 runs 13 residues. V lost 10 bases and J 4 bases, leaving 14 bases between the germline ends. The CDR3 DNA reads as TGTGCCACTGTGGGGGGCCCGGCAGATACGCAGTATTTT. Translated: CATVGGPADTQYF.

This chain connects TRBV6-5 to TRBJ1-4, with D tentatively TRBD1 (5 bases). Germline assignment: CDR1 MNHEY and CDR2 SVGAGI. Trimming removed 2 bases from V and 9 bases from J, with 16 bases in between. The CDR3 runs 15 residues. The CDR3 loop is CASSYDRAGGKKLFF. CDR3 bases: TGTGCCAGCAGTTACGACAGAGCCGGAGGGAAAAAACTGTTTTTT.

V gene TRBV6-6 combines with J gene TRBJ2-7, with 7 bases that match TRBD2. The CDR3 has 13 amino acids. V lost 7 bases, J lost 0 bases, and 3 bases stayed unmatched. The germline V gene encodes CDR1 MNHNY and CDR2 SVGAGI (reference sequence). The CDR3 DNA is TGTGCCAGCAAAAAGCGGGGCTCCTACGAGCAGTACTTC. Translating gives CASKKRGSYEQYF.

The chain couples TRBV14 to TRBJ1-1, with 10 bases identical to TRBD1. The CDR3 consists of 13 residues. Germline V CDR1 and CDR2: SGHDN, FVKESK. Trimming took 0 bases from V and 11 from J; bases not matched to a gene: 3. The CDR3 sequence is CASSQDEDRGAFF. CDR3 bases: TGTGCCAGCAGCCAAGATGAGGACAGGGGGGCTTTCTTT.

V usage is TRBV19 and J usage is TRBJ1-5, with D unclear. The CDR3 length is 14 residues. In germline, CDR1 is LNHDA, CDR2 SQIVND (reference sequence). Trimming took off 10 bases at V and 0 bases at J, with 13 bases between the two ends. The CDR3 protein is CATMERHSNQPQHF. In DNA, the CDR3 is TGTGCCACCATGGAACGGCATAGCAATCAGCCCCAGCATTTT.

The gene calls are TRBV28 and TRBJ2-7, with D uncertain. This CDR3 region has 15 residues. The V end lost 5 bases, the J end lost 2 bases, and 16 bases lay between the germline ends. Germline loops: CDR1 MDHEN, CDR2 SYDVKM. The CDR3 region is CASSLGRVGTYEQYF. The CDR3 DNA reads TGTGCCAGCAGTCTCGGAAGGGTGGGGACCTACGAGCAGTACTTC.

This clone was detected once. Germline is not matched at one junction end, which may reflect a read error. The chain links TRBV7-7 to TRBJ2-3, with D unresolved. This CDR3 region has 15 residues. From germline, CDR1 is SSHAT and CDR2 FNYEAQ (reference sequence). This CDR3 reads CASSFAPGTTDTQYF. CDR3 coding DNA: TGTGCTAGCAGCTTTGCCCCAGGAACCACAGATACGCAGTATTTT.